These 28 T cell receptor beta chains originate from one sample sequenced in a study of blood T cell repertoires in COVID-19. The assay was immunoSEQ multiplex PCR, and TCRdb's table has in-frame clones only and misses some. The sample contains roughly 100,000 clones, about four fifths of which appear only once. Sample: peripheral blood. These receptor sequences come from a human donor in a cohort sampled during active COVID-19.

This chain uses TRBV5-4 with TRBJ1-5, with D perhaps matching TRBD1 (6 bases). Germline CDR1 is SGHNT and CDR2 is YYREEE (reference sequence). This CDR3 is 15 amino acids long. The V end lost 2 bases, the J end lost 6 bases, and 15 bases lay between the germline ends. The CDR3 nucleotides read TGTGCCAGCAGCTTTTCAGGGGAAGTGGCTCAGCCCCAGCATTTT. Translated, it gives CASSFSGEVAQPQHF.

This clone was recorded only once. The chain couples TRBV5-5 to TRBJ2-4, with a weak D call TRBD1 (6 bases). CDR1 and CDR2 (germline): SGHKS, YYEKEE (reference sequence). The CDR3 sequence is 15 residues long. V gave up 1 base and J gave up 2 bases, with 10 bases separating them. In DNA form, the CDR3 reads TGTGCCAGCAGCTTGCCCGGGACAACCAAAAACATTCAGTACTTC. Translated, it gives CASSLPGTTKNIQYF. The full variable domain, rest sourced from reference TRBV5-5 and TRBJ2-4, is DAGVTQSPTHLIKTRGQQVTLRCSPISGHKSVSWYQQVLGQGPQFIFQYYEKEERGRGNFPDRFSARQFPNYSSELNVNALLLGDSALYLCASSLPGTTKNIQYFGAGTRLSVL.

The chain joins TRBV5-4 to TRBJ1-5; tentative D call: TRBD1 (5 bases). Trimming shortened V by 2 bases and J by 5 bases, and 11 bases separated the two germline ends. There are 14 residues in the CDR3. CDR1 SGHNT and CDR2 YYREEE come from the germline V gene (reference sequence). The CDR3 DNA is TGTGCCAGCAGCTTCCAGGGAGGGGATCAGCCCCAGCATTTT. As protein: CASSFQGGDQPQHF.

This clone occurred once. The chain recombines TRBV6-5 with TRBJ1-6; 9 bases are a match to TRBD1. Germline V gene data show CDR1 as MNHEY and CDR2 as SVGAGI. The CDR3 is 13 residues long. The junction had 1 base not matched to a gene; V was cut back by 8 bases and J by 5 bases. The CDR3 DNA sequence: TGTGCCAGCCGGGACAGGGATAATTCACCCCTCCACTTT. It specifies CASRDRDNSPLHF.

The chain employs TRBV10-3 and TRBJ1-4, with a possible D match to TRBD1 (6 bases). V lost 4 bases and J 0 bases, leaving 9 bases between the germline ends. Germline V gene data show CDR1 as ENHRY and CDR2 as SYGVKD. The CDR3 loop spans 15 amino acids. The CDR3 here is CAISGDNATNEKLFF. The CDR3 nucleotides are TGTGCCATCAGTGGGGACAATGCAACTAATGAAAAACTGTTTTTT.

The chain links TRBV5-1 to TRBJ2-7; weak D call: TRBD2 (5 bases). The CDR3 is 15 residues long. Trimming removed 0 bases at V and 5 bases at J, with 15 bases between. Germline V gives CDR1 SGHRS, CDR2 YFSETQ. The CDR3 nucleotides are TGCGCCAGCAGCTTGGTTTCCGGAGGTGGCCACGAGCAGTACTTC. The encoded protein is CASSLVSGGGHEQYF.

The rearrangement links TRBV19 to TRBJ1-1; the D gene is possibly TRBD1 (5 bases). CDR1 is LNHDA and CDR2 is SQIVND in the germline V gene (reference sequence). This CDR3 region has 15 residues. V lost 2 bases and J 1 base, leaving 11 bases between the germline ends. Written as DNA, the CDR3 is TGTGCCAGTAGTATACAGGGCCGTCGGAACACTGAAGCTTTCTTT. Its translation is CASSIQGRRNTEAFF.

This sequence joins TRBV5-1 and TRBJ1-1; D perhaps matches TRBD1 (6 bases). The V gene's germline CDR1 is SGHRS and CDR2 YFSETQ. The CDR3 is made up of 17 amino acids. V lost 0 bases, J lost 0 bases, and 15 bases lay in between. The CDR3 spells CASSLGTGREMNTEAFF. The CDR3 DNA is TGCGCCAGCAGCTTGGGAACAGGGAGAGAGATGAACACTGAAGCTTTCTTT.

This clone was found once. The chain recombines TRBV7-9 with TRBJ2-1, with 8 bases fitting TRBD1. V shed 0 bases and J 7 bases; nucleotides not matched to a gene: 2. CDR1 is SEHNR, CDR2 FQNEAQ, per germline (reference sequence). The CDR3 spans 14 residues. The DNA of the CDR3 is TGTGCCAGCAGCTTAGCGACAGGGGTGAATGAGCAGTTCTTC. Translating it yields CASSLATGVNEQFF.

The V gene is TRBV5-1, the J gene TRBJ2-7, with 8 bases that match TRBD2. Germline values: CDR1 SGHRS, CDR2 YFSETQ. The J segment lost 6 bases and the V segment lost 4 bases, leaving 6 bases of the junction unmatched. The CDR3 totals 13 residues. CDR3: CASSGGTRSEQYF. Written as DNA, the CDR3 is TGCGCCAGCAGCGGAGGGACTAGGTCCGAGCAGTACTTC.

The V and J genes are TRBV6-2 or TRBV6-3 and TRBJ2-7; TRBD2 aligns across 11 bases. Germline V lookup: CDR1 MNHEY, CDR2 SVGEGT. V lost 0 bases to trimming and J lost 1 base; unmatched junction nucleotides: 5. The CDR3 loop spans 17 amino acids. CDR3: CASSYSRLAGMSYEQYF. DNA for the CDR3: TGTGCCAGCAGTTACTCTCGACTAGCGGGGATGTCCTACGAGCAGTACTTC.

The chain uses TRBV6-6 and TRBJ2-3; 9 bases match TRBD1. This CDR3 has 14 amino acids. Germline values: CDR1 MNHNY, CDR2 SVGAGI (reference sequence). With 4 bases clipped from V and 5 bases from J, the junction kept 4 bases outside the gene matches. The CDR3 DNA is TGTGCCAGCAGTTTCGGACAGGGGATAGATACGCAGTATTTT. The encoded protein is CASSFGQGIDTQYF.

The chain has TRBV19 and TRBJ1-5; perhaps TRBD1 as D (6 bases). This CDR3 region has 16 residues. Germline V gives CDR1 LNHDA, CDR2 SQIVND (reference sequence). V was clipped by 3 bases and J by 2 bases, with 14 bases between them. In DNA form, the CDR3 reads TGTGCCAGTAGTATGGGGCAGGGGTTCGGCAATCAGCCCCAGCATTTT. Residues: CASSMGQGFGNQPQHF.

This rearrangement joins TRBV29-1 to TRBJ1-2, with D perhaps TRBD1 (6 bases). Germline CDR1 and CDR2: SQVTM and ANQGSEA. V lost 6 bases, J lost 4 bases, and 9 bases lay in between. The CDR3 runs 11 residues. CDR3 amino acids: CSVLDSYGYTF. The CDR3 nucleotides are TGCAGCGTATTGGACAGCTATGGCTACACCTTC.

The gene calls are TRBV9 and TRBJ1-1, with no clear D. Trimming cost V 0 bases and J 2 bases, with 8 bases left between them. The CDR3 extends over 14 amino acids. Germline V CDR1 and CDR2: SGDLS, YYNGEE. CDR3 nucleotides: TGTGCCAGCAGCGTAGACGCAGGCAACACTGAAGCTTTCTTT. Its translation is CASSVDAGNTEAFF.

This chain joins TRBV4-3 and TRBJ2-3; no clear D gene. This CDR3 has 14 residues. V lost 1 base to trimming and J lost 5 bases, with 10 bases between them. Germline assignment: CDR1 LGHNA and CDR2 YSLEER. The CDR3 sequence is CASSQARQVDTQYF. CDR3 DNA: TGCGCCAGCAGCCAAGCCCGCCAGGTAGATACGCAGTATTTT.

V gene TRBV13 combines with J gene TRBJ1-4; weak D call: TRBD1 (6 bases). V was clipped by 3 bases and J by 1 base, with 9 bases between them. CDR3 length: 15 amino acids. Germline-derived CDR1 and CDR2 are PRHDT and FYEKMQ (reference sequence). CDR3 bases: TGTGCCAGCAGCTTGGGGGCCCAAACTAATGAAAAACTGTTTTTT. This sequence encodes CASSLGAQTNEKLFF.

The V call is TRBV19, the J call TRBJ1-6, with 8 nucleotides matching TRBD1. The CDR3 runs 14 residues. The trim removed 6 bases at V and 4 bases at J, leaving 2 bases unmatched. The germline CDR1 and CDR2 sequences are LNHDA and SQIVND (reference sequence). CDR3 sequence reads: CASSQGAYNSPLHF. The CDR3, as DNA: TGTGCCAGTAGCCAGGGGGCTTATAATTCACCCCTCCACTTT.

The rearrangement links TRBV12-3 or TRBV12-4 to TRBJ2-7; TRBD1 might be the D (5 bases). V lost 3 bases and J 5 bases, leaving 11 bases between the germline ends. CDR3 size: 13 residues. The CDR3: CASSFRQPDEQYF. CDR3 bases: TGTGCCAGCAGTTTCCGACAGCCAGACGAGCAGTACTTC.

The chain carries TRBV11-2 and TRBJ1-2; TRBD1 is a possible D gene (6 bases). Trimming left V 3 bases short and J 3 bases short, with 11 bases between. The CDR3 extends over 14 amino acids. CDR1 SGHAT and CDR2 FQNNGV come from the germline V gene. The CDR3 sequence: CASSFPQGYYGYTF. Written as DNA, the CDR3 is TGTGCCAGCAGCTTTCCTCAGGGGTACTATGGCTACACCTTC.

The chain couples TRBV5-4 to TRBJ2-5, with D possibly being TRBD2 (5 bases). The germline gives CDR1 SGHNT, CDR2 YYREEE (reference sequence). The CDR3 totals 14 residues. The V gene lost 2 bases and the J gene lost 7 bases, with 15 bases spanning the gap. The CDR3 nucleotides are TGTGCCAGCAGCTTAGATCGGACTGCCGGGACCCAGTACTTC. It is translated as CASSLDRTAGTQYF.

This clone was seen a single time. The sample contains more than one DNA sequence encoding this CDR3. The chain carries TRBV5-1 and TRBJ2-1; D perhaps matches TRBD2 (5 bases). Trimming removed 0 bases from V and 0 bases from J, with 7 bases in between. The CDR3 totals 15 residues. The germline V gene has CDR1 SGHRS and CDR2 YFSETQ. For the CDR3, the DNA is TGCGCCAGCAGCTTGGCGGGGAGCTCCTACAATGAGCAGTTCTTC. Amino acid sequence: CASSLAGSSYNEQFF.

The genes are TRBV9 and TRBJ2-5; 9 bases match TRBD1. Germline V gene sequence: CDR1 SGDLS, CDR2 YYNGEE. V gave up 4 bases and J gave up 3 bases; unmatched junction bases: 4. The CDR3 totals 14 residues. In nucleotides, the CDR3 is TGTGCCAGCAGCAGAGGACAGGGGAAAGAGACCCAGTACTTC. It yields the protein CASSRGQGKETQYF.

Written as DNA, the CDR3 is TGTGCCAGCAGCCAAGAGGGAGCACTAACCTTC. This encodes CASSQEGALTF. This chain joins TRBV3-1 (or the pseudogene TRBV3-2) and TRBJ1-2; D ambiguous. The V gene's germline CDR1 is LGHDT and CDR2 YNNKEL (reference sequence). The CDR3 extends over 11 amino acids. Trimming cost V 0 bases and J 14 bases, with 10 bases left between them.

The chain joins TRBV27 to TRBJ1-3, with 11 bases aligning to TRBD1. Germline trimming cut 4 bases from V and 3 bases from J; bases unmatched to any gene: 8. This CDR3 comprises 17 residues. Germline CDR1 reads MNHEY; CDR2 reads SMNVEV (reference sequence). The CDR3 DNA sequence: TGTGCCAGCAGTTCTGGGACAGGGGGGTTTTTTGGAAACACCATATATTTT. Its translation: CASSSGTGGFFGNTIYF.

The rearrangement links TRBV9 to TRBJ2-7; D gene unclear. Germline V gives CDR1 SGDLS, CDR2 YYNGEE. The germline V and J ends were trimmed by 3 bases and 6 bases, with 13 bases remaining between them. The CDR3 is 13 amino acids. The CDR3 DNA reads TGTGCCAGCAGCGCGACTTTTAAAGGCGAGCAGTACTTC. This translates into CASSATFKGEQYF.

The V and J genes are TRBV21-1 and TRBJ1-1; the DNA was not used to check the table's D call, TRBD1. TRBV21-1 is recorded as a pseudogene. This CDR3 region has 15 residues. CDR3 loop: CASGTDGHLNTEAFF. The CDR3 DNA is TGTGCCAGCGGCACCGATGGGCACCTGAACACTGAAGCTTTCTTT.

The chain carries TRBV19 and TRBJ1-1, with no clear D. Trimming left V 9 bases short and J 0 bases short, with 8 bases between. CDR3 length: 12 residues. Germline CDR1 LNHDA, CDR2 SQIVND (reference sequence). The DNA of the CDR3 is TGTGCCAGCGCGCGGGTGAACACTGAAGCTTTCTTT. Amino acids: CASARVNTEAFF.